Sequencing of this T cell receptor beta chain was carried out in a study of blood T cell repertoires in COVID-19. Study as a whole: Whether acute or convalescent, the COVID-19 samples came from the United States, Italy and Spain.

The CDR3 loop spans 14 amino acids. Germline CDR1 LGHDT, CDR2 YNNKEL (reference sequence). V was cut by 0 bases and J by 7 bases, with 12 bases left in between. Authors' analysis steps: Reference gene primers were amplified, and this amplification served to estimate nucleated cell counts. Method: immunoSEQ multiplex PCR; TCRdb's copy keeps in-frame clones and lacks some. V and J calls and clone size are given by that table; D and trimming were obtained from the DNA. The sample lists around 70,000 clones; roughly 84% were seen once. This chain joins TRBV3-1 (or the pseudogene TRBV3-2) and TRBJ1-2; D is perhaps TRBD1 (5 bases). The specimen was peripheral blood. The TCR sequence derives from a man at least 80 years old with acute or convalescent COVID-19. The CDR3 spells CASSQDSGVAGYTF. For the CDR3, the DNA is TGTGCCAGCAGCCAAGATTCGGGGGTGGCTGGCTACACCTTC.